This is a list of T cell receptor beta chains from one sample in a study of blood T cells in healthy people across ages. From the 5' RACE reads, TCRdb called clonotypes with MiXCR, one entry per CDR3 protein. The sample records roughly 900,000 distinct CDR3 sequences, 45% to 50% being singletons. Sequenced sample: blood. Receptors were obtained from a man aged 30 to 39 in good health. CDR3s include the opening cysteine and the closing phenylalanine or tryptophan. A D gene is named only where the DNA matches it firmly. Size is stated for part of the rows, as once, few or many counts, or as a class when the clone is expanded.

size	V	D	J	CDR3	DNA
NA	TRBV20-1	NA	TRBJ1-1	CSASTGMNTEAFF	TGCAGTGCTAGCACAGGTATGAACACTGAAGCTTTCTTT
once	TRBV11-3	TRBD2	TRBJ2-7	CASSLDFAGGAYEQYF	TGTGCCAGCAGCTTAGATTTTGCGGGGGGTGCCTACGAGCAGTACTTC
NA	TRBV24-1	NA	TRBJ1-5	CATSDPSGNQPQHF	TGTGCCACCAGTGACCCCTCGGGGAATCAGCCCCAGCATTTT
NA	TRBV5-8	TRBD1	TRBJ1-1	CASSLGTGDMNTEAFF	TGTGCCAGCAGCTTGGGGACAGGAGACATGAACACTGAAGCTTTCTTT
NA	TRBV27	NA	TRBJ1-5	CASSLGTWSNQPQHF	TGTGCCAGCAGTTTAGGGACTTGGAGCAATCAGCCCCAGCATTTT
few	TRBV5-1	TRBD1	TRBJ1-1	CASSLTPTTGTNTEAFF	TGCGCCAGCAGCCTCACTCCTACGACAGGGACGAACACTGAAGCTTTCTTT
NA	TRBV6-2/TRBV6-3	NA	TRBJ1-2	CASRLGATNRDGNYGYTF	TGTGCCAGCAGGCTAGGTGCTACTAACCGGGACGGGAACTATGGCTACACCTTC
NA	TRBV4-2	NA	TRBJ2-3	CASSQVEAGRNTQYF	TGTGCCAGCAGCCAAGTCGAGGCAGGGCGTAATACGCAGTATTTT
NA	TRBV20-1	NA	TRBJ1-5	CSARQSFSNQPQHF	TGCAGTGCTAGACAGAGTTTTAGCAATCAGCCCCAGCATTTT
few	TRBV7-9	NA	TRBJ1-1	CASSPGPEAFF	TGTGCCAGCAGCCCCGGTCCTGAAGCTTTCTTT
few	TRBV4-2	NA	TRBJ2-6	CASSQDRNSGANVLTF	TGTGCCAGCAGCCAAGATCGAAACTCTGGGGCCAACGTCCTGACTTTC
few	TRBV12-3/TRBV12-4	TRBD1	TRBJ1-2	CASSLTGAHGYTF	TGTGCCAGCAGTTTGACAGGGGCCCATGGCTACACCTTC
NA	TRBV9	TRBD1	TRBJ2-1	CASSPRDSLHNEQFF	TGTGCCAGCAGCCCTCGGGACAGCCTTCACAATGAGCAGTTCTTC
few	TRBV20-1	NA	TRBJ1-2	CSARDFDSPYYGYTF	TGCAGTGCTAGAGATTTTGACAGCCCCTACTATGGCTACACCTTC
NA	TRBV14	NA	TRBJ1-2	CASSRIWGRDYGYTF	TGTGCCAGCAGCCGAATCTGGGGAAGGGACTATGGCTACACCTTC
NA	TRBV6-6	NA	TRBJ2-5	CATQVAGFKETQYF	TGTGCCACGCAGGTGGCGGGTTTTAAAGAGACCCAGTACTTC
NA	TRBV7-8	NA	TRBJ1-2	CASSFRDSGYGYTF	TGTGCCAGCAGCTTTCGGGACTCTGGCTATGGCTACACCTTC
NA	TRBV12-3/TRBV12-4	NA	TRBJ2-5	CASSLATLGETQYF	TGTGCCAGCAGTTTAGCGACTTTGGGGGAGACCCAGTACTTC
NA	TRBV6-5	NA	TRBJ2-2	CASKGGAYTGELFF	TGTGCCTCCAAAGGGGGGGCCTACACCGGGGAGCTGTTTTTT